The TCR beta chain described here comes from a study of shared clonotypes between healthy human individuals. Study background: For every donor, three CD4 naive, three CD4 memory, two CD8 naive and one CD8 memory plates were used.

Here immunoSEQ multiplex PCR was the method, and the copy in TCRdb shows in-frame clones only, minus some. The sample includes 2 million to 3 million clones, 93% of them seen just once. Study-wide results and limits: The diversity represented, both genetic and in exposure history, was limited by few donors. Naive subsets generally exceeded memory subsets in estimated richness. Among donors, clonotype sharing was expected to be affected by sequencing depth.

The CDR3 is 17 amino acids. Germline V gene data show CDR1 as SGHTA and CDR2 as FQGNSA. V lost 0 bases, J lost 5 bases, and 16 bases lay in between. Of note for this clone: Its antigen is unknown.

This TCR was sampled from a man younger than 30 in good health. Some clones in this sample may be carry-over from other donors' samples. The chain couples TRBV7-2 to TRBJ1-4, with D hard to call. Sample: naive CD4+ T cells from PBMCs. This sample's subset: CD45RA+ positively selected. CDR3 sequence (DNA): TGTGCCAGCAGCTTAGCGTTTGGTAGGGCTTTAAATGAAAAACTGTTTTTT. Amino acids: CASSLAFGRALNEKLFF.